Presented here are 3 T cell receptor beta chains from one specimen sequenced in a study of blood T cell repertoires in COVID-19. Sequencing used immunoSEQ multiplex PCR; TCRdb keeps in-frame clones, though not all of them. This table holds fewer than 45,000 clones, approximately 78% found once. The specimen sequenced was peripheral blood. All receptors derive from a man in his 60s with acute or convalescent COVID-19.

The gene calls are TRBV12-3 or TRBV12-4 and TRBJ2-7, with D unclear. Trimming left V 5 bases short and J 2 bases short, with 10 bases between. The CDR3 covers 13 residues. CDR3 DNA sequence: TGTGCCAGCAGTAAACTAAAGACCTACGAGCAGTACTTC. Translating gives CASSKLKTYEQYF.

The CDR3 reads CAISGGVVLPYEQYF. The CDR3 nucleotides are TGTGCCATCAGTGGGGGAGTAGTTCTCCCCTACGAGCAGTACTTC. This chain connects TRBV10-3 to TRBJ2-7; maybe TRBD2 (5 bases). Germline CDR1 is ENHRY and CDR2 is SYGVKD. Trimming took off 4 bases at V and 2 bases at J, with 15 bases between the two ends. This CDR3 region has 15 residues.

V is TRBV24-1 and J is TRBJ2-3; TRBD2 aligns across 7 bases. The CDR3 contains 15 residues. CDR1 KGHDR and CDR2 SFDVKD come from the germline V gene. The V gene end was trimmed by 4 bases and the J gene end by 4 bases; junction bases not matched to a gene: 7. The CDR3 loop reads CATSDLLANPDTQYF. CDR3 sequence (DNA): TGTGCCACCAGTGACCTACTAGCGAACCCAGATACGCAGTATTTT.